This section outlines one T cell receptor beta chain sequence together with its context. What it binds is unknown. These data come from a study of T cells after yellow fever vaccination. Study-wide background: When fractions had low cell numbers, they were prepared with SMART-Seq v4 Ultra Low Input. General study points: The secondary response peaked faster, at day 5 versus 15, but was weaker. Subsequent to the booster, the majority of primary-vaccination clones reappeared (roughly 96% CD4, approximately 85% CD8).

TCRdb passed the 5' RACE reads through MiXCR, listing each CDR3 protein once. The sample has 450,000 to 650,000 distinct CDR3 sequences; 21% are singletons. The receptor comes from a man between 18 and 29 years old who received the YFV17D yellow fever vaccine. The sequencing used PBMCs, collected more than 20 days after the first yellow fever vaccination.

CDR3 region: CSAREGHGQEAFF. For the CDR3, the DNA is TGCAGTGCTAGAGAAGGACATGGACAAGAAGCTTTCTTT. The chain combines TRBV20-1 with TRBJ1-1; D is perhaps TRBD1 (5 bases). The germline V gene has CDR1 DFQATT and CDR2 SNEGSKA (reference sequence). V was cut by 0 bases and J by 8 bases, with 13 bases left in between. CDR3 length: 13 residues.